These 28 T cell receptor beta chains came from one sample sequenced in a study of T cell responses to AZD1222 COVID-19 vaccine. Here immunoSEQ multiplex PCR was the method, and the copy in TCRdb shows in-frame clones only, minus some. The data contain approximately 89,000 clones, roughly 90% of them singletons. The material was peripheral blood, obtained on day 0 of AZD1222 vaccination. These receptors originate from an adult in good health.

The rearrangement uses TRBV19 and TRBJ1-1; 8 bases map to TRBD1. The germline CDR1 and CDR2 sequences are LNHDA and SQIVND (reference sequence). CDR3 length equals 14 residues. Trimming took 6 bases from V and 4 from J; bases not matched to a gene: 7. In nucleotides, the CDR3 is TGTGCCAGTAGCCCGGACAGGGACTCCACTGAAGCTTTCTTT. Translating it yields CASSPDRDSTEAFF.

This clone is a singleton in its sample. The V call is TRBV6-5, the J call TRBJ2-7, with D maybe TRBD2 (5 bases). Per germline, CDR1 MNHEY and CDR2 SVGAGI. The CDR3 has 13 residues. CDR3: CSSAAAPAYEQYF. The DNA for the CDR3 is TGTTCCTCAGCGGCGGCACCCGCCTACGAGCAGTACTTC.

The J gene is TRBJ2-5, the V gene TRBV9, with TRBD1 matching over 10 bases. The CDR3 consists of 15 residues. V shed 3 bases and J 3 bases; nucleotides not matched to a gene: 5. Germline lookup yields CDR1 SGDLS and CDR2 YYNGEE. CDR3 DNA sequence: TGTGCCAGCAGCGCGGGGACAGGGGAGGAAGAGACCCAGTACTTC. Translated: CASSAGTGEEETQYF.

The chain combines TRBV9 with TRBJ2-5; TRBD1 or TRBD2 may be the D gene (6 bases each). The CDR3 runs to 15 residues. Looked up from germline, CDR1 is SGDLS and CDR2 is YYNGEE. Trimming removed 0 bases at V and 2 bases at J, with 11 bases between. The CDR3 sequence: CASSVVGGPQETQYF. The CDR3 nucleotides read TGTGCCAGCAGCGTAGTCGGGGGCCCGCAAGAGACCCAGTACTTC. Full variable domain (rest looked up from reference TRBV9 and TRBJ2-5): DSGVTQTPKHLITATGQRVTLRCSPRSGDLSVYWYQQSLDQGLQFLIQYYNGEERAKGNILERFSAQQFPDLHSELNLSSLELGDSALYFCASSVVGGPQETQYFGPGTRLLVL.

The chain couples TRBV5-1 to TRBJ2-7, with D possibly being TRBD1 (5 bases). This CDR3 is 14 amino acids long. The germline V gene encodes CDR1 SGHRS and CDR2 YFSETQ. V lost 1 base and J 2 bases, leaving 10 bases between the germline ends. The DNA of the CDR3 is TGCGCCAGCAGCTTGTTACAGGCCCCCTACGAGCAGTACTTC. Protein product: CASSLLQAPYEQYF.

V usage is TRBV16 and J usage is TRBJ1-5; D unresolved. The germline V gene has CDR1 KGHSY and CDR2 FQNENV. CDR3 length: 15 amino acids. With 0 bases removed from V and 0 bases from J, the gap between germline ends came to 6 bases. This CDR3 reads CASSQSRSSNQPQHF. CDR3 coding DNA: TGTGCCAGCAGCCAATCCAGGAGTAGCAATCAGCCCCAGCATTTT.

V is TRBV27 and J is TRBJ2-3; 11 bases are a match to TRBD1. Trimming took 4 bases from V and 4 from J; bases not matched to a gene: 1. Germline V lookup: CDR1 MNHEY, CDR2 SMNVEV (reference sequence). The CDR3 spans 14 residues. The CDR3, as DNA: TGTGCCAGCAGTTGGACAGGGGGCGCAGATACGCAGTATTTT. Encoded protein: CASSWTGGADTQYF.

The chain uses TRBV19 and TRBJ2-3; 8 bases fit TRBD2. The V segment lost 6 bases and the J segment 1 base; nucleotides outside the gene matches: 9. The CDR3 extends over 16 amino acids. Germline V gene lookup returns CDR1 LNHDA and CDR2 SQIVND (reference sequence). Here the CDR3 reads CASRLSRAGGTDTQYF. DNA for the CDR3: TGTGCCAGTAGGCTTAGCAGAGCGGGGGGCACAGATACGCAGTATTTT.

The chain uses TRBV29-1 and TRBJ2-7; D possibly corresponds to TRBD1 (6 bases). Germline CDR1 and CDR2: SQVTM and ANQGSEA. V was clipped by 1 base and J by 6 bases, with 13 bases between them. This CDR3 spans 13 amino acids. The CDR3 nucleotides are TGCAGCGTTGAAGTCGCACGGACAGCCGAGCAGTACTTC. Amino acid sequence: CSVEVARTAEQYF.

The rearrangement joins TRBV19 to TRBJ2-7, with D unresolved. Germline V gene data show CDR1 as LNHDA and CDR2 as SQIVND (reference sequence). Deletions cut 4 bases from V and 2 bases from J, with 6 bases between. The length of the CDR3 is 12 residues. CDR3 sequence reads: CASSSRPYEQYF. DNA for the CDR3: TGTGCCAGTAGTAGCCGCCCCTACGAGCAGTACTTC.

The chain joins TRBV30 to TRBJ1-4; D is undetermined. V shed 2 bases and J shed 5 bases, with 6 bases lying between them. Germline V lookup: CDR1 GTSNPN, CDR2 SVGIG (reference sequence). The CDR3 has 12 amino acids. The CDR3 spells CAWSPGNEKLFF. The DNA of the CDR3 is TGTGCCTGGAGTCCGGGGAATGAAAAACTGTTTTTT. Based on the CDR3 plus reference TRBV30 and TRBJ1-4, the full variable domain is SQTIHQWPATLVQPVGSPLSLECTVEGTSNPNLYWYRQAAGRGLQLLFYSVGIGQISSEVPQNLSASRPQDRQFILSSKKLLLSDSGFYLCAWSPGNEKLFFGSGTQLSVL.

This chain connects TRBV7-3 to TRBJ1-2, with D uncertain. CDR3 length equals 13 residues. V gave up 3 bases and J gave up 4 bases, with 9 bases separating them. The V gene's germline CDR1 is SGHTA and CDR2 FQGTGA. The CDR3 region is CASSLETGYGYTF. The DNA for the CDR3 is TGTGCCAGCAGCTTGGAGACGGGCTATGGCTACACCTTC.

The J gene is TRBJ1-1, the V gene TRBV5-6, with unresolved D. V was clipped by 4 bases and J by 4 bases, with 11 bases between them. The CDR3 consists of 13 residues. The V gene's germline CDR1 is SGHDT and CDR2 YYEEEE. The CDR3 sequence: CASSKRHSTEAFF. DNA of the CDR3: TGTGCCAGCAGCAAACGACACTCCACTGAAGCTTTCTTT.

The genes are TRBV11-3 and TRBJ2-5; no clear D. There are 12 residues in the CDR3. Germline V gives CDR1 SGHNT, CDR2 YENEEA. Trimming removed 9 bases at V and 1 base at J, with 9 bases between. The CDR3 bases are TGTGCCAGTGGGGTTTCCCAAGAGACCCAGTACTTC. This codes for CASGVSQETQYF.

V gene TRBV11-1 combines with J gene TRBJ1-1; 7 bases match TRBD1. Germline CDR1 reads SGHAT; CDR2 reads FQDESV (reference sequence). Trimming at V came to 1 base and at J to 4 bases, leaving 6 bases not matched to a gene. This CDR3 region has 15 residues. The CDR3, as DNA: TGTGCCAGCAGCTTAGAGGGAGGGGGCGTCACTGAAGCTTTCTTT. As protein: CASSLEGGGVTEAFF.

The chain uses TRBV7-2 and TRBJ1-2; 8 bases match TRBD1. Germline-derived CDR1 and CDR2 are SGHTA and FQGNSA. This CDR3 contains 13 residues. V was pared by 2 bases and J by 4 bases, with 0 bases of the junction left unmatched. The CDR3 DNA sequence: TGTGCCAGCAGCTTAACAGGGGGCTATGGCTACACCTTC. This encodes CASSLTGGYGYTF.

The CDR3 nucleotides are TGTGCCAGCAGCTTAGGAACACAGGGAACCCTCGGGGAGCAGTACTTC. This gives the protein CASSLGTQGTLGEQYF. The rearrangement links TRBV7-6 to TRBJ2-7; weak D call: TRBD1 (6 bases). The V gene lost 1 base and the J gene lost 7 bases, with 20 bases spanning the gap. Germline V gene data show CDR1 as SGHVS and CDR2 as FNYEAQ. The CDR3 has 16 amino acids.

The DNA of the CDR3 is TGTGCCTGGAATACAGGGGGCGCAGGTTTCTTT. Amino acid sequence: CAWNTGGAGFF. The gene calls are TRBV30 and TRBJ1-1, with 9 bases lining up with TRBD1. CDR1 is GTSNPN and CDR2 is SVGIG in the germline V gene (reference sequence). This CDR3 contains 11 residues. The J segment lost 13 bases and the V segment lost 4 bases, leaving 7 bases of the junction unmatched.

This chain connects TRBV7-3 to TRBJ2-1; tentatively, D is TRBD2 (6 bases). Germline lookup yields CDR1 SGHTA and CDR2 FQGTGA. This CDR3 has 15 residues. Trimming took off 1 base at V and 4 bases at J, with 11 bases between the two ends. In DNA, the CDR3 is TGTGCCAGCAGCTTAAACGGGGGACGGTACAATGAGCAGTTCTTC. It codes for CASSLNGGRYNEQFF.

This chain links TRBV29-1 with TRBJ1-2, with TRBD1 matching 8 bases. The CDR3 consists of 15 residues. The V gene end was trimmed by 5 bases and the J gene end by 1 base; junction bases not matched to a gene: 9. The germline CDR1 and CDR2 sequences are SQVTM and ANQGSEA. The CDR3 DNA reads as TGCAGCGTTCCCCCATTTGGACAGGGTAACTATGGCTACACCTTC. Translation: CSVPPFGQGNYGYTF.

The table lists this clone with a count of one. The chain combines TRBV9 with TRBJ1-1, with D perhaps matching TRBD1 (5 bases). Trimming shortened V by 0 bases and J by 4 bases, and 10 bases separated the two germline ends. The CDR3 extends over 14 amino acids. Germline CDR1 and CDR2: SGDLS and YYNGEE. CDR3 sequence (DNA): TGTGCCAGCAGCGTAGGCGACAGTGGCACTGAAGCTTTCTTT. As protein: CASSVGDSGTEAFF.

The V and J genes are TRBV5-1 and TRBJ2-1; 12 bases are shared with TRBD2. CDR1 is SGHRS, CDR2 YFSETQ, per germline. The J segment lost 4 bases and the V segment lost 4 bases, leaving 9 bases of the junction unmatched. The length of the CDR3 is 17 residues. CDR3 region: CASSPYTSGGRYNEQFF. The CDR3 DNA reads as TGCGCCAGCAGCCCATATACTAGCGGGGGGCGGTACAATGAGCAGTTCTTC.

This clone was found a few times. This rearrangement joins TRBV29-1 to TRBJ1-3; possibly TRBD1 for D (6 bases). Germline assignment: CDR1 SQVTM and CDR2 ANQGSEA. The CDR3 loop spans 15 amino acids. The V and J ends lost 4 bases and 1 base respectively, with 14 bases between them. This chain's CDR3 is CSVVEGVGSGNTIYF. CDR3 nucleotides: TGCAGCGTTGTGGAGGGGGTTGGTTCTGGAAACACCATATATTTT.

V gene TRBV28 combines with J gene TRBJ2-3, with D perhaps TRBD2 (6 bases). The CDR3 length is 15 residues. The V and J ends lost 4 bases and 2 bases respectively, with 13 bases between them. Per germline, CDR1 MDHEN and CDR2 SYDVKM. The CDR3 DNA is TGTGCCAGCAGTTCACCGGGACTGGCCACAGATACGCAGTATTTT. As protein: CASSSPGLATDTQYF.

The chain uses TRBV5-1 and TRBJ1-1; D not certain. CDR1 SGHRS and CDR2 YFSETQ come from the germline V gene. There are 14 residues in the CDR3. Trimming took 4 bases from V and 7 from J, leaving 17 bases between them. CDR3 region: CASSHRQDLNEAFF. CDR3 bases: TGCGCCAGCAGCCATCGCCAGGACCTTAATGAAGCTTTCTTT. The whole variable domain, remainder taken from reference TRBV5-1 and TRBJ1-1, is KAGVTQTPRYLIKTRGQQVTLSCSPISGHRSVSWYQQTPGQGLQFLFEYFSETQRNKGNFPGRFSGRQFSNSRSEMNVSTLELGDSALYLCASSHRQDLNEAFFGQGTRLTVV.

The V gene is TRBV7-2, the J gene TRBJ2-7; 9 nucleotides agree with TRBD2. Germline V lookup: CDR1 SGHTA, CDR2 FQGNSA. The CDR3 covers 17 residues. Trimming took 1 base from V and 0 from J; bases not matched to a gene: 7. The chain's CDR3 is CASSLEIAGAFSYEQYF. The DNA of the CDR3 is TGTGCCAGCAGCTTAGAGATAGCGGGGGCCTTCTCCTACGAGCAGTACTTC.

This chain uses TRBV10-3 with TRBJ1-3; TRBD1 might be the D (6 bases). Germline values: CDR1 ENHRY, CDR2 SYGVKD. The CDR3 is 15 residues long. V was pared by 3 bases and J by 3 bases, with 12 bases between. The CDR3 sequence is CAISEGTRGGNTIYF. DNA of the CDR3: TGTGCCATCAGTGAAGGGACAAGAGGTGGAAACACCATATATTTT.

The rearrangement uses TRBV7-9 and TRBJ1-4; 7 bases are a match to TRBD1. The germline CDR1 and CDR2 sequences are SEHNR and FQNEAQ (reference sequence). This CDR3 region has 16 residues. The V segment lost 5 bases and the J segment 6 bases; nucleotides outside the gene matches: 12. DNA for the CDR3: TGTGCCAGCAGCCTCCGGCGGACAGGTGGCCATGAAAAACTGTTTTTT. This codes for CASSLRRTGGHEKLFF.